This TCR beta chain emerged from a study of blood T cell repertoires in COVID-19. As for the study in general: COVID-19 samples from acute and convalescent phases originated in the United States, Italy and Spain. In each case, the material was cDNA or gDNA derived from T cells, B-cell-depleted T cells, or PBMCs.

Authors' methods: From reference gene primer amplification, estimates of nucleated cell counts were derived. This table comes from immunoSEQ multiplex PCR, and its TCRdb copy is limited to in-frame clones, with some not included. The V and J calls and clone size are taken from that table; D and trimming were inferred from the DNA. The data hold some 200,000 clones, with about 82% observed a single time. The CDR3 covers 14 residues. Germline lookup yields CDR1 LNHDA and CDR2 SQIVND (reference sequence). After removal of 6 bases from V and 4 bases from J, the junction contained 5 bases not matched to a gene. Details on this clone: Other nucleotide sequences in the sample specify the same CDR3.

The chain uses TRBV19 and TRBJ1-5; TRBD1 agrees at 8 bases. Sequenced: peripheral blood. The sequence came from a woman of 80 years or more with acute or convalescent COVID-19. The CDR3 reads CASSQQGGNQPQHF. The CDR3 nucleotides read TGTGCCAGTAGCCAACAGGGGGGAAATCAGCCCCAGCATTTT.